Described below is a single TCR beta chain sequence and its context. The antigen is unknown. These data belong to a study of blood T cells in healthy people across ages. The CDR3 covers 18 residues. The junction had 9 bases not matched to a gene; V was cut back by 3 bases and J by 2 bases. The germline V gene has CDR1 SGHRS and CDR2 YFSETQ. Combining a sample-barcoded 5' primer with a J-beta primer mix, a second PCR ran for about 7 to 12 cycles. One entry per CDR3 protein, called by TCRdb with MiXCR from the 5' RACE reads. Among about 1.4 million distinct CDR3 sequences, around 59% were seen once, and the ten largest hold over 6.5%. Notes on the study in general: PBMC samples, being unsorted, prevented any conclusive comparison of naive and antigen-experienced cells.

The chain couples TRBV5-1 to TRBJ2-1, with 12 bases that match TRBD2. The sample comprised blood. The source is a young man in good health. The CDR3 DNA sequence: TGCGCCAGCAGCTCGAAGACTAGCGGGGGACTTACCTACAATGAGCAGTTCTTC. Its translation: CASSSKTSGGLTYNEQFF.